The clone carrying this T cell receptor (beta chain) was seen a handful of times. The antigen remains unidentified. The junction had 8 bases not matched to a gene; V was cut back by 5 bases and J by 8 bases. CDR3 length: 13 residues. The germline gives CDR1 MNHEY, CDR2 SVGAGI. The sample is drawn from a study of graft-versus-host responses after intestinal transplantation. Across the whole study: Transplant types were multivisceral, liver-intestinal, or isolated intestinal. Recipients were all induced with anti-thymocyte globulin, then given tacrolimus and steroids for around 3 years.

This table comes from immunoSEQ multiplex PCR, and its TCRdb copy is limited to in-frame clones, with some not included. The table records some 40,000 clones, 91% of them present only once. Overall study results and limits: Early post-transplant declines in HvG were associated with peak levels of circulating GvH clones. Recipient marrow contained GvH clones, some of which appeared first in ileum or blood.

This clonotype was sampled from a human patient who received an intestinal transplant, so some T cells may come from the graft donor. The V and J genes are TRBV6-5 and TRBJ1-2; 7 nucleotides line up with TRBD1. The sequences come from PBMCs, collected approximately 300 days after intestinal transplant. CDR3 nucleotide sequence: TGTGCCAGCAGTGAGGTGGGACAGCGGGGCTACACCTTC. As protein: CASSEVGQRGYTF.